This T cell receptor (beta chain) was documented in a study of blood T cell repertoires in COVID-19. Study information: The United States, Italy and Spain supplied acute and convalescent COVID-19 samples. The cDNA or gDNA used as material had been derived from T cells, B-cell-depleted T cells, or PBMCs.

In the source study's methods: From reference gene primer amplification, estimates of nucleated cell counts were derived. The assay was immunoSEQ multiplex PCR, and TCRdb's table has in-frame clones only and misses some. The V and J calls and clone size come from that table; D and trimming were worked out from the DNA. The data hold around 500,000 clones, with over 75% observed a single time. The CDR3 loop spans 14 amino acids. Trimming removed 5 bases from V and 4 bases from J; junction bases left unmatched: 7. Per the germline V gene, CDR1 is SGHNT and CDR2 is YENEEA. This chain connects TRBV11-3 to TRBJ1-1, with TRBD1 matching over 7 bases. This clonotype originated in a human donor in a cohort sampled during active COVID-19. Sequencing was performed on peripheral blood. CDR3 bases: TGTGCCAGCAGCCCGGGACAGCCTGGCACTGAAGCTTTCTTT. The encoded protein is CASSPGQPGTEAFF.